These 8 T cell receptor beta chains were sequenced from one sample in a study of OX40 agonist ivuxolimab in advanced cancers. The method was immunoSEQ multiplex PCR; TCRdb's version includes in-frame clones alone and lacks a portion of them. The table lists over 45,000 clones, approximately 86% of them singletons. The sequenced sample was CD4+ or CD8+ T cells sorted from blood, obtained in a trial of the OX40 agonist ivuxolimab. The receptors originated from an adult with an advanced solid tumor such as melanoma, head and neck, liver or kidney cancer.

This clone was counted once. The J gene is TRBJ1-5, the V gene TRBV6-6, with 8 bases lining up with TRBD1. There are 12 residues in the CDR3. Trimming took 6 bases from V and 7 from J; bases not matched to a gene: 2. Germline CDR1 MNHNY, CDR2 SVGAGI (reference sequence). CDR3 DNA sequence: TGTGCCAGCAGGGGACAGGTACAGCCCCAGCATTTT. Translation: CASRGQVQPQHF.

The chain couples TRBV9 to TRBJ1-1; 9 nucleotides agree with TRBD1. The CDR3 has 21 amino acids. J gave up 7 bases and V 1 base, and 26 bases lay outside the gene matches. The germline CDR1 and CDR2 sequences are SGDLS and YYNGEE. CDR3 nucleotide sequence: TGTGCCAGCAGCGTATCGCCTCGGGGGGGCCGCACCGGGACAGGGAGGGGTGAAGCTTTCTTT. Protein product: CASSVSPRGGRTGTGRGEAFF.

V is TRBV11-1 and J is TRBJ1-1; D is uncertain. The CDR3 consists of 13 residues. CDR1 is SGHAT and CDR2 is FQDESV in the germline V gene (reference sequence). V was shortened by 2 bases and J by 4 bases, with 8 bases between the two germline ends. The DNA for the CDR3 is TGTGCCAGCAGCTTATCTTTAGGCACTGAAGCTTTCTTT. Protein product: CASSLSLGTEAFF.

This clone has more than one count but fewer than ten. The chain has TRBV7-9 and TRBJ1-1; TRBD1 matches 8 bases. With V trimmed by 4 bases and J by 11 bases, 12 bases remained unmatched. Germline V gene data show CDR1 as SEHNR and CDR2 as FQNEAQ (reference sequence). This CDR3 is built from 14 residues. CDR3: CASSSFRGRRAAFF. For the CDR3, the DNA is TGTGCCAGCAGCTCTTTCAGGGGGCGGAGGGCGGCTTTCTTT. Full variable domain (missing parts from reference TRBV7-9 and TRBJ1-1): DTGVSQNPRHKITKRGQNVTFRCDPISEHNRLYWYRQTLGQGPEFLTYFQNEAQLEKSRLLSDRFSAERPKGSFSTLEIQRTEQGDSAMYLCASSSFRGRRAAFFGQGTRLTVV.

V gene TRBV28 combines with J gene TRBJ2-7; no clear D. V dropped 6 bases and J dropped 3 bases, with 6 bases sitting between them. The germline V gene encodes CDR1 MDHEN and CDR2 SYDVKM. This CDR3 has 11 residues. The DNA of the CDR3 is TGTGCCAGCAGCTCGAACTACGAGCAGTACTTC. Residues: CASSSNYEQYF.

CDR3 bases: TGCGCCAGCAGGGCGGGACTAGCGGTTTCTAGCACAGATACGCAGTATTTT. Protein product: CASRAGLAVSSTDTQYF. The chain combines TRBV5-1 with TRBJ2-3; 11 positions match TRBD2. Germline V gene sequence: CDR1 SGHRS, CDR2 YFSETQ. The CDR3 sequence is 17 residues long. Unmatched junction bases numbered 8, after V lost 5 bases and J lost 0 bases. The variable domain in full, completed from reference TRBV5-1 and TRBJ2-3, reads KAGVTQTPRYLIKTRGQQVTLSCSPISGHRSVSWYQQTPGQGLQFLFEYFSETQRNKGNFPGRFSGRQFSNSRSEMNVSTLELGDSALYLCASRAGLAVSSTDTQYFGPGTRLTVL.

The chain employs TRBV7-2 and TRBJ2-7, with 8 bases lining up with TRBD2. The germline V gene encodes CDR1 SGHTA and CDR2 FQGNSA. This CDR3 has 15 residues. With V trimmed by 0 bases and J by 2 bases, 3 bases remained unmatched. The CDR3 coding sequence is TGTGCCAGCAGCTTAGCAACTAGCGGACCCTACGAGCAGTACTTC. Protein: CASSLATSGPYEQYF.

This clone appeared a few times. V is TRBV9 and J is TRBJ2-7; the match to TRBD2 covers 9 bases. Germline V gene lookup returns CDR1 SGDLS and CDR2 YYNGEE. V gave up 4 bases and J gave up 3 bases; unmatched junction bases: 8. There are 15 residues in the CDR3. The CDR3 nucleotides read TGTGCCAGCAGCCCCGGCGGGGGGGAGTACTACGAGCAGTACTTC. It encodes CASSPGGGEYYEQYF. Based on the CDR3 plus reference TRBV9 and TRBJ2-7, the full variable domain is DSGVTQTPKHLITATGQRVTLRCSPRSGDLSVYWYQQSLDQGLQFLIQYYNGEERAKGNILERFSAQQFPDLHSELNLSSLELGDSALYFCASSPGGGEYYEQYFGPGTRLTVT.